The subject of this entry is one T cell receptor beta chain. The CDR3 spans 13 residues. Trimming took 6 bases from V and 5 from J; bases not matched to a gene: 2. From germline, CDR1 is MNHNY and CDR2 SVGAGI (reference sequence). This sample was included in a study of T cell changes during pregnancy in multiple sclerosis. Data came from immunoSEQ multiplex PCR; TCRdb stores just in-frame clones and leaves some out. The table shows tens of thousands of clones, with around 92% occurring only once. This receptor was taken from a female donor with multiple sclerosis, enrolled in a pregnancy study. The gene calls are TRBV6-6 and TRBJ2-5, with 11 nucleotides matching TRBD2. Sequenced here: peripheral blood, sampled in the first trimester of pregnancy. The chain's CDR3 is CASRASGGETQYF. The CDR3 DNA reads as TGTGCCAGCAGAGCTAGCGGGGGGGAGACCCAGTACTTC.